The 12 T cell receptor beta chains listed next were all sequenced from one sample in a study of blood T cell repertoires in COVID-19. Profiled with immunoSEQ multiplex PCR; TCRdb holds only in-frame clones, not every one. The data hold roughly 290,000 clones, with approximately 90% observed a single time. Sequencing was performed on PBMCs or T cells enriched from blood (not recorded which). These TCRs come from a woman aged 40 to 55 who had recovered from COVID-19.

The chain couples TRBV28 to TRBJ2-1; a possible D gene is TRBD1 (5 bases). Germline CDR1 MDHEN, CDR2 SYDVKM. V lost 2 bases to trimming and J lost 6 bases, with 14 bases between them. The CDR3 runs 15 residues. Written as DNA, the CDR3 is TGTGCCAGCAGTTTACCTGGGGCAGGCCCCAATGAGCAGTTCTTC. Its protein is CASSLPGAGPNEQFF.

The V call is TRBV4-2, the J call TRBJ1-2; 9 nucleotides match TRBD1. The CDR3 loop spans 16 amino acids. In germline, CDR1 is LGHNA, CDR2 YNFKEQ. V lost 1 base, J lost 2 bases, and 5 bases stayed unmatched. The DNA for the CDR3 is TGTGCCAGCAGCCAAGGGACAGGGGAAAACAACTATGGCTACACCTTC. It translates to CASSQGTGENNYGYTF.

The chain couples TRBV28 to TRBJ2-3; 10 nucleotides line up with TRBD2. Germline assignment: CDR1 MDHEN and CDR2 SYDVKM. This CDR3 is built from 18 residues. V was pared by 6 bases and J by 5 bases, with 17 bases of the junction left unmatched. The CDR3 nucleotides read TGTGCCAGCAGACCCTCTAGCGGGAGAAGGCCCCCGAAAGATACGCAGTATTTT. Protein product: CASRPSSGRRPPKDTQYF.

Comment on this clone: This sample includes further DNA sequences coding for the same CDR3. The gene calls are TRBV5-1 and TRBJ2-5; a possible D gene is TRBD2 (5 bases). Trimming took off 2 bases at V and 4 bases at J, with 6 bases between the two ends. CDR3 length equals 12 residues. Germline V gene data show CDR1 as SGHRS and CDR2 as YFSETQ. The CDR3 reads CASSFGRETQYF. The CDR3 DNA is TGCGCCAGCAGCTTTGGGAGAGAGACCCAGTACTTC.

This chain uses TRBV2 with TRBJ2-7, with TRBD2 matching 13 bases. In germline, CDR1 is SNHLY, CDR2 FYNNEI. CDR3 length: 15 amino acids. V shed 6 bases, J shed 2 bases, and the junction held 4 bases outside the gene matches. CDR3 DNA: TGTGCCAGCAGCCGAGGGACTAGCGGGGCCTACGAGCAGTACTTC. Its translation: CASSRGTSGAYEQYF.

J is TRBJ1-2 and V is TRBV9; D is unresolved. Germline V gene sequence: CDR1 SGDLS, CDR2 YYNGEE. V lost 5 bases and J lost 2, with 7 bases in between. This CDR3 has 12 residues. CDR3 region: CASSAENYGYTF. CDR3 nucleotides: TGTGCCAGCAGTGCAGAAAACTATGGCTACACCTTC.

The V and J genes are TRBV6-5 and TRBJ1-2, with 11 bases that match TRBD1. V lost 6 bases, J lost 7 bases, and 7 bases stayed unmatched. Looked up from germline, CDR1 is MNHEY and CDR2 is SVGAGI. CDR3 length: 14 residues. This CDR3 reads CASSPDRGQGGYTF. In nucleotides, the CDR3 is TGTGCCAGCAGCCCGGACAGGGGGCAAGGTGGCTACACCTTC.

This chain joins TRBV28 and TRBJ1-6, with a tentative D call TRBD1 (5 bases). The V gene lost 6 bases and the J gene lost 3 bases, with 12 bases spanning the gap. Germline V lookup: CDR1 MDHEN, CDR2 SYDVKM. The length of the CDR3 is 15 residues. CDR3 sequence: CASRGQGVYNSPLHF. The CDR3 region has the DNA TGTGCCAGCAGAGGGCAGGGCGTCTATAATTCACCCCTCCACTTT.

The DNA of the CDR3 is TGCGCCAGCAGCTTGTTACAAAACTATGGCTACACCTTC. This gives the protein CASSLLQNYGYTF. J is TRBJ1-2 and V is TRBV5-1; D gene ambiguous. V was shortened by 1 base and J by 2 bases, with 6 bases between the two germline ends. CDR1 and CDR2 (germline): SGHRS, YFSETQ. This CDR3 has 13 residues.

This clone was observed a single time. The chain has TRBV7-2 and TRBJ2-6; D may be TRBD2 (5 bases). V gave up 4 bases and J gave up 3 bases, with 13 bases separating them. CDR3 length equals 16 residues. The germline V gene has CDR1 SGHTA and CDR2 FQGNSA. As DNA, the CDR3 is TGTGCCAGCAGCTCTCGACGGGGTGGTGGGGCCAACGTCCTGACTTTC. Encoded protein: CASSSRRGGGANVLTF.

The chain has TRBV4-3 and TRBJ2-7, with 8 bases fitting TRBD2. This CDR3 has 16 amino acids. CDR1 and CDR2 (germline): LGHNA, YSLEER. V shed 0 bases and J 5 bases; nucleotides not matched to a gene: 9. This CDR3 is CASSQDSPGGPDEQYF. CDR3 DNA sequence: TGCGCCAGCAGCCAAGATTCGCCGGGAGGGCCGGACGAGCAGTACTTC.

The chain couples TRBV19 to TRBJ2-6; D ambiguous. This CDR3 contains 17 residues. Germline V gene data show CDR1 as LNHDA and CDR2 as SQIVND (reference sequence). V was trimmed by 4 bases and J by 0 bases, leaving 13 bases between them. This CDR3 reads CASSNLRAYSGANVLTF. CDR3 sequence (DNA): TGTGCCAGTAGTAACTTACGCGCGTACTCTGGGGCCAACGTCCTGACTTTC.